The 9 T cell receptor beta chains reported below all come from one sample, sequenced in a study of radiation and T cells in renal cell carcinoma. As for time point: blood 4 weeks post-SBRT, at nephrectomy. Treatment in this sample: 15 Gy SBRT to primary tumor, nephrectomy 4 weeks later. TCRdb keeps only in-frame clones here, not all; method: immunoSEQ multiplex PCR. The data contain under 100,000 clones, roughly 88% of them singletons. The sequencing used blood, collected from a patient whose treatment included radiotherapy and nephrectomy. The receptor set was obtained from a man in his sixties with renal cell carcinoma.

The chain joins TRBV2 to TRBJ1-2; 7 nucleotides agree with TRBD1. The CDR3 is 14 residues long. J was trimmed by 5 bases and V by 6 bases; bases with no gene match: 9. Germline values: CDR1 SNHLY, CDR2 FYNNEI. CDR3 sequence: CASRQTGTPYGYTF. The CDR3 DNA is TGTGCCAGCAGACAGACAGGGACCCCATATGGCTACACCTTC.

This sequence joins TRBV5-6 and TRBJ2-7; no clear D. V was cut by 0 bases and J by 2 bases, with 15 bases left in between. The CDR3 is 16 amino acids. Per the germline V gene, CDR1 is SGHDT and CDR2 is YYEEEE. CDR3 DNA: TGTGCCAGCAGCTTGGCTCCGGACGGCAATACCTACGAGCAGTACTTC. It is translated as CASSLAPDGNTYEQYF.

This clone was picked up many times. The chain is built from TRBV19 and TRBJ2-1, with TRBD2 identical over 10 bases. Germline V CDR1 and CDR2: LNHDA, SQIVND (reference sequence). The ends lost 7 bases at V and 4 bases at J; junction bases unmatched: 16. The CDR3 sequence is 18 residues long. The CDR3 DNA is TGTGCCAGTAAAAGCGGGAGGGACTCCTTCCCGGCTTACAATGAGCAGTTCTTC. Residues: CASKSGRDSFPAYNEQFF.

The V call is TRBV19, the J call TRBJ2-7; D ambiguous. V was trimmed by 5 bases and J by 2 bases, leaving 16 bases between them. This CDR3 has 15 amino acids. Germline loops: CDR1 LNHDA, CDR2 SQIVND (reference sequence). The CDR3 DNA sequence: TGTGCCAGTAGTGAAGCCGTCAGGATGACCTACGAGCAGTACTTC. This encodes CASSEAVRMTYEQYF.

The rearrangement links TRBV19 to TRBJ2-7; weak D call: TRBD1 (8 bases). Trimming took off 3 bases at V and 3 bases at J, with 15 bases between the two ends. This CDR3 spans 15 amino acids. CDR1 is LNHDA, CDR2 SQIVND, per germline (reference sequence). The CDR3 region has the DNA TGTGCCAGTAGTATGGGAGGGACAGGACTCTACGAGCAGTACTTC. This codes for CASSMGGTGLYEQYF. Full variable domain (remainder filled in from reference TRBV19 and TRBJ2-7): DGGITQSPKYLFRKEGQNVTLSCEQNLNHDAMYWYRQDPGQGLRLIYYSQIVNDFQKGDIAEGYSVSREKKESFPLTVTSAQKNPTAFYLCASSMGGTGLYEQYFGPGTRLTVT.

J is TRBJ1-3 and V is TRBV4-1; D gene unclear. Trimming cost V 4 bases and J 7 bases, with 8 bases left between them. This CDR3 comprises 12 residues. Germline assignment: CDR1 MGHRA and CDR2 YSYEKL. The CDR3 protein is CASSPSLNTIYF. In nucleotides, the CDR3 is TGCGCCAGCAGCCCTTCTCTGAACACCATATATTTT.

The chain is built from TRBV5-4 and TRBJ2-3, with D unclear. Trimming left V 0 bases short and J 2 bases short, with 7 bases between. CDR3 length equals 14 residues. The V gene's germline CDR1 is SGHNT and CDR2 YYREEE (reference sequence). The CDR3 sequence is CASSLAQFTDTQYF. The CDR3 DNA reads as TGTGCCAGCAGCTTGGCCCAGTTCACAGATACGCAGTATTTT.

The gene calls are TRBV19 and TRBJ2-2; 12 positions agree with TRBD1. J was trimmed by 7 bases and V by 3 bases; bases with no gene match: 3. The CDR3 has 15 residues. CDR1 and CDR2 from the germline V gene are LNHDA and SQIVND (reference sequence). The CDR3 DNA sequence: TGTGCCAGTAGTATGGGACAGGGGGCCGGCGGGGAGCTGTTTTTT. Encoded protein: CASSMGQGAGGELFF.

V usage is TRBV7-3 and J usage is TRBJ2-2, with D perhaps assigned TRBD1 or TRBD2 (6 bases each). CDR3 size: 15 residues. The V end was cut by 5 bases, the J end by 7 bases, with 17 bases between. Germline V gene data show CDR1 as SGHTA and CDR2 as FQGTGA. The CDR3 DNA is TGTGCCAGCAGCCCGATAGGGGGAGGAGGCGGGGAGCTGTTTTTT. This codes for CASSPIGGGGGELFF.